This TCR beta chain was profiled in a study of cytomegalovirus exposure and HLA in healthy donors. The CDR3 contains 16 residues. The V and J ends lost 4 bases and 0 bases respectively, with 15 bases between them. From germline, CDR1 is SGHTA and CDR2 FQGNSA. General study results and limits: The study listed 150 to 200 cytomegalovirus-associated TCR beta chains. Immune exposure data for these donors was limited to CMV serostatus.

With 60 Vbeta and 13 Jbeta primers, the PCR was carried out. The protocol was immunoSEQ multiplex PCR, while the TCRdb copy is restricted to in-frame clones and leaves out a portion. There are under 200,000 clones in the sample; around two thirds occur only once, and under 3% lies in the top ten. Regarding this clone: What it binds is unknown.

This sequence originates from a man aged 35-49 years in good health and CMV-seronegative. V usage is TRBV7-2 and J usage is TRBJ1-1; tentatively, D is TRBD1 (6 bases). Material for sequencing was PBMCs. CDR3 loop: CASSSRRTELNTEAFF. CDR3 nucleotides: TGTGCCAGCAGCTCTAGACGGACAGAATTGAACACTGAAGCTTTCTTT.